This T cell receptor beta chain appears in the sequencing data of a study of T cell repertoires in cytomegalovirus infection. TCRdb itself ran the reads through MiXCR, one entry per CDR3 protein. Of approximately 990,000 distinct CDR3 sequences in the sample, approximately 30% were seen once. This clonotype was found a few times. Antigen: not known. Germline V gene lookup returns CDR1 LNHDA and CDR2 SQIVND (reference sequence). V gave up 3 bases and J gave up 4 bases, with 10 bases separating them. This CDR3 has 14 amino acids. The chain combines TRBV19 with TRBJ1-5; tentatively, D is TRBD1 (6 bases). The sequence derives from a human donor in good health (CMV status not recorded). Some clones in this sample may be carry-over from other donors' samples. This specimen consisted of cultured CD8+ T cells from PBMCs, obtained from culture after CMV antigen stimulation. The CDR3: CASSINRANQPQHF. The DNA for the CDR3 is TGTGCCAGTAGTATCAACAGGGCTAATCAGCCCCAGCATTTT.